Reported below is one T cell receptor (beta chain). The antigen is undetermined. The sample comes from a study of CD8 T cells in ankylosing spondylitis. Study-level results: Prior literature has documented some motif variants in synovial fluid and blood from reactive arthritis. Significant enrichment of disease-linked clones was reportedly seen in matched ankylosing spondylitis synovial fluid. Among TCR beta sequences, a motif of under ten highly homologous variants appeared characteristic of ankylosing spondylitis blood. Disease-linked clones proved CD8+ and comparatively uncommon in peripheral blood.

Germline values: CDR1 SGHVS, CDR2 FQNEAQ. V gave up 6 bases and J gave up 0 bases, with 18 bases separating them. The CDR3 extends over 17 amino acids. Quantitative 5'-RACE with molecular barcodes was used to make the TCR beta libraries. TCRdb used MiXCR to reprocess the 5' RACE reads, holding one entry per CDR3 protein. The profile shows about 800,000 distinct CDR3 sequences, 12% of them singletons. V and J are TRBV7-8 and TRBJ2-1, with unresolved D. Specimen: blood, either unsorted or a sorted T cell fraction (not recorded which). The source of this sequence is a male donor with ankylosing spondylitis. The CDR3 region is CASRNHRFGNSYNEQFF. CDR3 bases: TGTGCCAGCAGAAATCATCGTTTTGGGAACTCCTACAATGAGCAGTTCTTC.